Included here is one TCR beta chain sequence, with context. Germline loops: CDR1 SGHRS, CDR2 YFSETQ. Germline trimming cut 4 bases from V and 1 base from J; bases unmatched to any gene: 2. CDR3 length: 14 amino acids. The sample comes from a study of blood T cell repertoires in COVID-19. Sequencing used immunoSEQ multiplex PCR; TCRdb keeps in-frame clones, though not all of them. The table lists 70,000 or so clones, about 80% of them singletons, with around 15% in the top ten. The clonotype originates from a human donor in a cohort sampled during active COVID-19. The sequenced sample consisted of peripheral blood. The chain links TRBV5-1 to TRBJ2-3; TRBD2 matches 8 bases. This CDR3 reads CASSPTSGTDTQYF. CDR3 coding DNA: TGCGCCAGCAGCCCGACTAGCGGCACAGATACGCAGTATTTT.